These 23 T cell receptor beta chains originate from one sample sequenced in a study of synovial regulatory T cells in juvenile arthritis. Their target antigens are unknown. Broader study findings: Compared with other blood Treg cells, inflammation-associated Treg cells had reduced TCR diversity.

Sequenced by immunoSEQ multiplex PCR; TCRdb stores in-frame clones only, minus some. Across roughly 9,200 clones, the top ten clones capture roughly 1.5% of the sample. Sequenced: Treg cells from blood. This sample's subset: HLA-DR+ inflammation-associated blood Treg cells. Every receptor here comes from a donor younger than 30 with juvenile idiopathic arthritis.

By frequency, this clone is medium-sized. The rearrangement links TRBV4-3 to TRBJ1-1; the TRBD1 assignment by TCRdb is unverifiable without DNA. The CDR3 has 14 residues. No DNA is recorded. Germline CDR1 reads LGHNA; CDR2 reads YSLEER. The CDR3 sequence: CASSQERGSTEAFF.

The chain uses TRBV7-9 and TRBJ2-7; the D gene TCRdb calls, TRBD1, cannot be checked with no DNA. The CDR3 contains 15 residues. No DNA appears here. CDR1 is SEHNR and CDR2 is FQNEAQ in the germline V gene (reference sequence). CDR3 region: CASSYKQGSSYEQYV.

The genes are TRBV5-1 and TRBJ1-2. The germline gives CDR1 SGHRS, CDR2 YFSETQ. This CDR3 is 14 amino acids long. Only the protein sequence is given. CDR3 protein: CASSLEGSNYGYTF.

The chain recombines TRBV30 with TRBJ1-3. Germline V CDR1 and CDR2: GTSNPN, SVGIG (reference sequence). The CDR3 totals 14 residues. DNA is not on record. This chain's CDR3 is CAWSVNVIRNTIYF.

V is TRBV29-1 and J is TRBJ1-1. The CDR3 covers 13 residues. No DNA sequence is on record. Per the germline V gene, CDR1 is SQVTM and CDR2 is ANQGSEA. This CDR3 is CSVVRDAGTEAFF. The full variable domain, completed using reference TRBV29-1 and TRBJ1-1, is SAVISQKPSRDICQRGTSLTIQCQVDSQVTMMFWYRQQPGQSLTLIATANQGSEATYESGFVIDKFPISRPNLTFSTLTVSNMSPEDSSIYLCSVVRDAGTEAFFGQGTRLTVV.

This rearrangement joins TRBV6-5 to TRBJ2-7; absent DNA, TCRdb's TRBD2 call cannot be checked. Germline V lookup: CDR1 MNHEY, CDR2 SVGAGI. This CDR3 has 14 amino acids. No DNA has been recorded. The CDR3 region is CASSYSASSYEQYF.

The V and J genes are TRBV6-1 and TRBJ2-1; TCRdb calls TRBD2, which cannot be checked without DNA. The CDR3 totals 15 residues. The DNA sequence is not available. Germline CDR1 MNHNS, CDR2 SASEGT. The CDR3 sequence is CASSELAGGYNEQFF.

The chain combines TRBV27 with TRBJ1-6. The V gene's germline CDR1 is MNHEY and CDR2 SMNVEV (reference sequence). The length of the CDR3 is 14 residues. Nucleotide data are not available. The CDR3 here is CASTDFSYNSPLHF.

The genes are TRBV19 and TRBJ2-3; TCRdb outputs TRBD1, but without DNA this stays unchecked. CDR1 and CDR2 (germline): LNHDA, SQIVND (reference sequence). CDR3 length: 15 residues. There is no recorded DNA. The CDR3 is CASSIGQQGTDTQYF. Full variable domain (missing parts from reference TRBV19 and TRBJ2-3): DGGITQSPKYLFRKEGQNVTLSCEQNLNHDAMYWYRQDPGQGLRLIYYSQIVNDFQKGDIAEGYSVSREKKESFPLTVTSAQKNPTAFYLCASSIGQQGTDTQYFGPGTRLTVL.

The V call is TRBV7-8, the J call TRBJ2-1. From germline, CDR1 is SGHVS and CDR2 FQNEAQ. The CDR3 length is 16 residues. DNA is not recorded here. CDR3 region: CASSLARDPSYNEQFF.

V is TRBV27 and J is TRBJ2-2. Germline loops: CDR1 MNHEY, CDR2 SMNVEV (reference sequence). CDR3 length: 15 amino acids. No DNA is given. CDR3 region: CASSSSALNTGELFF.

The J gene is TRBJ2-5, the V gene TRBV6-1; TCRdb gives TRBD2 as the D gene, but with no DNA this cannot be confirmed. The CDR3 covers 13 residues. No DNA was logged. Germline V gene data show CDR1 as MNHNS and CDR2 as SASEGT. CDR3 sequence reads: CASSRLVRETQYF.

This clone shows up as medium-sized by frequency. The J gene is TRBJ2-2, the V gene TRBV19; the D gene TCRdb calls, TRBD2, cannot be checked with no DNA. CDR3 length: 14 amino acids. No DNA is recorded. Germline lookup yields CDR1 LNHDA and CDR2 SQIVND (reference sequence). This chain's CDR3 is CASRLAANTGELFF.

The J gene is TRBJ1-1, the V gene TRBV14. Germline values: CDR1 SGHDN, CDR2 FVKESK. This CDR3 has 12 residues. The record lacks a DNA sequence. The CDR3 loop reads CASSPSRRETFF. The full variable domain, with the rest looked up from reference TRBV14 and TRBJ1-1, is EAGVTQFPSHSVIEKGQTVTLRCDPISGHDNLYWYRRVMGKEIKFLLHFVKESKQDESGMPNNRFLAERTGGTYSTLKVQPAELEDSGVYFCASSPSRRETFFGQGTRLTVV.

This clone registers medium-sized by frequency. The CDR3 spells CASSLRLAGGNEQFF. The chain carries TRBV13 and TRBJ2-1; TCRdb designates TRBD2, a call that cannot be tested without DNA. CDR3 size: 15 residues. There is no recorded DNA. Looked up from germline, CDR1 is PRHDT and CDR2 is FYEKMQ (reference sequence). Variable domain in full (rest from reference TRBV13 and TRBJ2-1): AAGVIQSPRHLIKEKRETATLKCYPIPRHDTVYWYQQGPGQDPQFLISFYEKMQSDKGSIPDRFSAQQFSDYHSELNMSSLELGDSALYFCASSLRLAGGNEQFFGPGTRLTVL.

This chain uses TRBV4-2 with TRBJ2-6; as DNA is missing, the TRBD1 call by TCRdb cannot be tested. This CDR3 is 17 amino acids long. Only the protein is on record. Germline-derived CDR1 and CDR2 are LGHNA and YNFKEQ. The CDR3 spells CASSQGDSGSGANVLTF.

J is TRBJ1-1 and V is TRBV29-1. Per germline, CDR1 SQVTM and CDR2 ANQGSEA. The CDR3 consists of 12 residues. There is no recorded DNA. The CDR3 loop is CSVGRAGSEAFF.

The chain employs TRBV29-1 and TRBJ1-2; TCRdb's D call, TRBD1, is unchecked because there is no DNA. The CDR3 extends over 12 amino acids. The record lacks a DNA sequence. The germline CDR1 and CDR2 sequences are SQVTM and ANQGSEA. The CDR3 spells CSVDQGTGGYTF.

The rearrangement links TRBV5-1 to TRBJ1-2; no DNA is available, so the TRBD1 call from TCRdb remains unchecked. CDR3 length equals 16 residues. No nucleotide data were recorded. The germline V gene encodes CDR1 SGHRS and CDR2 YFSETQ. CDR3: CASSSRGTGNNYGYTF. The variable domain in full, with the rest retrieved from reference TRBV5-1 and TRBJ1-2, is KAGVTQTPRYLIKTRGQQVTLSCSPISGHRSVSWYQQTPGQGLQFLFEYFSETQRNKGNFPGRFSGRQFSNSRSEMNVSTLELGDSALYLCASSSRGTGNNYGYTFGSGTRLTVV.

The CDR3 protein is CAWSRGQPYNQPQHF. The gene calls are TRBV30 and TRBJ1-5; TCRdb's D call, TRBD1, is unchecked because there is no DNA. The CDR3 is 15 amino acids. There is no recorded DNA. Germline CDR1 and CDR2: GTSNPN and SVGIG (reference sequence).

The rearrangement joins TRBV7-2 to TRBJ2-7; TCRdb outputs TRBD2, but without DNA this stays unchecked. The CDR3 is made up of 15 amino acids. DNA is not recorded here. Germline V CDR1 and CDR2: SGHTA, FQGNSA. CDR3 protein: CASSLDSPFSYEQYF.

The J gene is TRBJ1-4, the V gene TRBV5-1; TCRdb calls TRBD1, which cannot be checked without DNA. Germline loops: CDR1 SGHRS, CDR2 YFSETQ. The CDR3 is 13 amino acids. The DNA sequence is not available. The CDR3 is CASTGQGREKLFF.

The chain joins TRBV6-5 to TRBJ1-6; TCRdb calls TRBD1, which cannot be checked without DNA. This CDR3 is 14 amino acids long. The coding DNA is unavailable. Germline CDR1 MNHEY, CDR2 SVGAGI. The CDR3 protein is CASSSGTGVSPLHF.